These 3 T cell receptor beta chains were all obtained from the same sample, sequenced in a study of blood T cell repertoires in COVID-19. Here immunoSEQ multiplex PCR was the method, and the copy in TCRdb shows in-frame clones only, minus some. The sample contains around 170,000 clones, around four fifths of which appear only once. The sample consisted of peripheral blood. The origin of the receptors is a man aged 70-80 years with active or convalescent COVID-19.

V gene TRBV3-1 (or the pseudogene TRBV3-2) combines with J gene TRBJ1-1, with D possibly TRBD1 on 6 matching bases. The V end lost 0 bases, the J end lost 5 bases, and 19 bases lay between the germline ends. The length of the CDR3 is 17 residues. Germline assignment: CDR1 LGHDT and CDR2 YNNKEL (reference sequence). In nucleotides, the CDR3 is TGTGCCAGCAGCCAAGATAGAAGGGGGGGTTGGCTGACTGAAGCTTTCTTT. This encodes CASSQDRRGGWLTEAFF.

V and J are TRBV19 and TRBJ1-5, with 7 bases matching TRBD1. The trim removed 3 bases at V and 3 bases at J, leaving 5 bases unmatched. This CDR3 has 15 amino acids. Germline V gene lookup returns CDR1 LNHDA and CDR2 SQIVND (reference sequence). The CDR3, as DNA: TGTGCCAGTAGTATCCGGGACAGCATCAATCAGCCCCAGCATTTT. Translated: CASSIRDSINQPQHF.

J is TRBJ1-2 and V is TRBV6-1; D call uncertain. The CDR3 is 14 residues long. V gave up 3 bases and J gave up 5 bases, with 13 bases separating them. Looked up from germline, CDR1 is MNHNS and CDR2 is SASEGT. The CDR3 is CASSETLRRYGYTF. For the CDR3, the DNA is TGTGCCAGCAGTGAGACCCTAAGGAGATATGGCTACACCTTC.